This TCR beta chain appears in the sequencing data of a study of blood T cell repertoires in COVID-19. Study background: Some COVID-19 samples were acute and others convalescent; all came from the United States, Italy and Spain.

Per the original data handling: Scientists estimated how many nucleated cells there were by amplifying reference gene primers. Here immunoSEQ multiplex PCR was the method, and the copy in TCRdb shows in-frame clones only, minus some. Clonal size and the V and J genes are those of that table, whereas D and trimming came from the DNA. The table lists about 120,000 clones, around 91% of them singletons. The germline V gene encodes CDR1 KGHSH and CDR2 LQKENI. V gave up 5 bases and J gave up 0 bases; unmatched junction bases: 26. This CDR3 spans 23 amino acids. The receptor's source is a man between 65 and 85 years old with active or convalescent COVID-19. Sequenced input: peripheral blood. The chain employs TRBV18 and TRBJ2-5; 11 bases fit TRBD2. CDR3 nucleotides: TGTGCCAGCTCAGGGCACGAGGGACTAGCGGACATGACCGCGATTACCAACCAAGAGACCCAGTACTTC. Its protein is CASSGHEGLADMTAITNQETQYF.